This is a list of T cell receptor beta chains from one sample in a study of blood T cell repertoires in COVID-19. Clones were read by immunoSEQ multiplex PCR, and TCRdb kept only the in-frame ones, dropping some. The sample consists of under 150,000 clones, more than 80% of them appearing once. The sample was peripheral blood. Receptors were obtained from a woman aged 60-70 years with active COVID-19. CDR3s include the opening cysteine and the closing phenylalanine or tryptophan. Each record gives: J gene, clone size, D gene, V gene, CDR3 protein, CDR3 DNA. The D gene is left open where the match is weak. Size is omitted from some rows. Given values are once, few, many or a class for expanded clones.

TRBJ2-1	.	TRBD2	TRBV9	CASSPPSGRNLEQFF	TGTGCCAGCAGCCCCCCTAGCGGGAGGAACCTTGAGCAGTTCTTC
TRBJ1-2	.	TRBD1	TRBV15	CATSRDGQGGYGYTF	TGTGCCACCAGCAGAGATGGACAGGGCGGCTATGGCTACACCTTC
TRBJ1-4	.	TRBD1	TRBV19	CASSRTKAGSGTANEKLFF	TGTGCCAGTAGCCGCACCAAGGCGGGCTCCGGGACAGCTAATGAAAAACTGTTTTTT
TRBJ2-3	.	TRBD2	TRBV6-2/TRBV6-3	CASSYSQTSADTQYF	TGTGCCAGCAGTTACTCCCAAACTAGCGCAGATACGCAGTATTTT
TRBJ2-5	.	TRBD2	TRBV6-5	CASTRAGGLQETQYF	TGTGCCAGCACTAGAGCGGGAGGCCTCCAAGAGACCCAGTACTTC
TRBJ2-7	.	.	TRBV3-1/TRBV3-2	CASSLDDRFYYEQYF	TGTGCCAGCAGCCTCGACGACAGGTTTTACTACGAGCAGTACTTC
TRBJ2-5	.	.	TRBV19	CASSPSTGETQYF	TGTGCCAGTAGCCCGTCGACGGGAGAGACCCAGTACTTC
TRBJ1-2	.	TRBD1	TRBV28	CASSSTGTGYNYGYTF	TGTGCCAGCAGTTCCACCGGGACAGGGTACAACTATGGCTACACCTTC
TRBJ1-1	few	.	TRBV10-1	CASSSDSEAFF	TGCGCCAGCAGTTCAGACAGCGAAGCTTTCTTT
TRBJ1-4	.	TRBD1	TRBV4-3	CASSPDRSATNEKLFF	TGCGCCAGCAGCCCGGACAGGTCGGCAACTAATGAAAAACTGTTTTTT
TRBJ2-7	.	TRBD1	TRBV5-5	CASSLGGTGTGEQYF	TGTGCCAGCAGCTTGGGTGGGACAGGGACAGGCGAGCAGTACTTC
TRBJ1-2	.	.	TRBV18	CASSPPRVHGYTF	TGTGCCAGCTCACCACCTAGAGTACATGGCTACACCTTC
TRBJ2-1	.	TRBD2	TRBV5-4	CASSLGYFSGRSRGNEQFF	TGTGCCAGCAGCTTGGGCTATTTTAGCGGGAGGAGTAGGGGCAATGAGCAGTTCTTC
TRBJ1-2	.	.	TRBV14	CASSRGAGGYTF	TGTGCCAGCAGTCGGGGCGCGGGAGGCTACACCTTC
TRBJ1-3	few	.	TRBV5-1	CASSNALVGNTIYF	TGCGCCAGCAGCAACGCGTTGGTTGGAAACACCATATATTTT
TRBJ2-1	.	TRBD2	TRBV7-9	CASSTEASGQFF	TGTGCCAGCAGTACTGAAGCTAGCGGGCAGTTCTTC
TRBJ2-2	.	.	TRBV7-8	CASSLVIGGGELFF	TGTGCCAGCAGCTTAGTAATCGGAGGCGGGGAGCTGTTTTTT
TRBJ1-1	.	.	TRBV7-9	CASSLGQNTEAFF	TGTGCCAGCAGCTTAGGACAGAACACTGAAGCTTTCTTT
TRBJ1-4	.	.	TRBV30	CAWSRQSNEKLFF	TGTGCCTGGAGCAGACAGAGTAATGAAAAACTGTTTTTT
TRBJ2-7	.	.	TRBV19	CASSIVGGSYEQYF	TGTGCCAGTAGTATAGTCGGAGGGAGCTACGAGCAGTACTTC
TRBJ2-3	.	TRBD2	TRBV4-2	CASSQGTSGLSDTQYF	TGTGCCAGCAGCCAAGGGACTAGCGGGCTATCGGATACGCAGTATTTT
TRBJ2-3	.	.	TRBV9	CASSPSRVVVDTQYF	TGTGCCAGCAGCCCCTCGAGAGTGGTGGTAGATACGCAGTATTTT
TRBJ2-7	.	.	TRBV18	CASSPTRGEGEQYF	TGTGCCAGCTCACCAACCAGGGGAGAGGGCGAGCAGTACTTC
TRBJ2-1	.	TRBD2	TRBV27	CASSPSGRWGNEQFF	TGTGCCAGCAGCCCAAGCGGGAGGTGGGGCAATGAGCAGTTCTTC
TRBJ1-4	.	.	TRBV4-2	CASSPYSEKLFF	TGTGCCAGCAGCCCCTACTCAGAAAAACTGTTTTTT
TRBJ1-1	once	.	TRBV15	CATSRDGTRNTEAFF	TGTGCCACCAGCAGAGATGGGACACGGAACACTGAAGCTTTCTTT
TRBJ1-1	.	.	TRBV6-6	CASRPGPRGTEAFF	TGTGCCAGCAGGCCTGGTCCTAGGGGGACTGAAGCTTTCTTT
TRBJ1-1	.	.	TRBV7-8	CASSFWTGRGTEAFF	TGTGCCAGCAGCTTCTGGACGGGGAGGGGCACTGAAGCTTTCTTT
TRBJ2-3	.	.	TRBV6-2/TRBV6-3	CASSLFSTDTQYF	TGTGCCAGCAGTCTATTCTCCACAGATACGCAGTATTTT
TRBJ1-1	once	.	TRBV6-4	CASSIEANTEAFF	TGTGCCAGCAGTATTGAAGCGAACACTGAAGCTTTCTTT
TRBJ1-5	.	.	TRBV25-1	CASSASGNQPQHF	TGTGCCAGCAGTGCTTCGGGAAATCAGCCCCAGCATTTT
TRBJ2-7	once	TRBD1	TRBV28	CASSFYWDRGAEQYF	TGTGCCAGCAGTTTCTATTGGGACAGGGGTGCCGAGCAGTACTTC
TRBJ2-1	once	TRBD2	TRBV7-3	CASSLGLAVFNEQFF	TGTGCCAGCAGCCTCGGACTAGCGGTCTTCAATGAGCAGTTCTTC
TRBJ1-5	.	.	TRBV10-3	CAISEDPGMRPQHF	TGTGCCATCAGTGAAGATCCAGGGATGAGGCCCCAGCATTTT
TRBJ1-2	.	TRBD1	TRBV30	CAWSPPRTGGLSHYGYTF	TGTGCCTGGAGTCCCCCTAGGACAGGGGGCCTCTCCCACTATGGCTACACCTTC
TRBJ1-5	.	.	TRBV4-2	CASSPESHSNQPQHF	TGTGCCAGCAGTCCCGAGAGCCATAGCAATCAGCCCCAGCATTTT
TRBJ2-1	once	.	TRBV18	CASSPPQGTEQFF	TGTGCCAGCTCACCACCCCAGGGTACTGAGCAGTTCTTC
TRBJ2-2	.	TRBD2	TRBV6-6	CASSLGLAGTGELFF	TGTGCCAGCAGTCTCGGACTAGCGGGAACCGGGGAGCTGTTTTTT
TRBJ2-7	.	.	TRBV7-9	CASSLQGYEQYF	TGTGCCAGCAGCCTACAGGGATACGAGCAGTACTTC
TRBJ1-1	.	TRBD1	TRBV10-3	CAISESTGGKTEAFF	TGTGCCATCAGTGAGTCGACAGGGGGCAAGACTGAAGCTTTCTTT
TRBJ2-1	.	TRBD2	TRBV9	CASSHSREAVNNEQFF	TGTGCCAGCAGCCACTCGCGGGAGGCGGTAAACAATGAGCAGTTCTTC
TRBJ1-2	once	.	TRBV5-6	CASSFRGYYTF	TGTGCCAGCAGCTTTCGGGGTTACTACACCTTC